These T cell receptor beta chains were read from a single sample in a study of blood T cells in healthy people across ages. TCRdb re-derived calls from the 5' RACE reads in MiXCR, one entry per CDR3 protein. Here the sample spans 1,500,000 or so distinct CDR3 sequences, almost 60% being singletons. Sample: blood. The origin of the receptors is a man younger than 35 in good health. Both conserved end residues are part of each CDR3. A D gene is named only where the DNA matches it firmly. Only some rows state a clone size, as once, few, many or a class for expanded clones.

J gene: TRBJ2-7; clone size: NA; D gene: TRBD2; V gene: TRBV20-1; CDR3 DNA: TGCAGTGCTAGACCCCTAGCGGGGGGAGCCTACGAGCAGTACTTC; CDR3 protein: CSARPLAGGAYEQYF
J gene: TRBJ2-3; clone size: NA; D gene: TRBD2; V gene: TRBV20-1; CDR3 DNA: TGCAGTGCCCCGTCTATAGCGGGGAGGTCAAGCACAGATACGCAGTATTTT; CDR3 protein: CSAPSIAGRSSTDTQYF
J gene: TRBJ1-1; clone size: NA; D gene: TRBD1; V gene: TRBV5-1; CDR3 DNA: TGCGCCAGCAGCCAAAGACAGGGTATGAACACTGAAGCTTTCTTT; CDR3 protein: CASSQRQGMNTEAFF
J gene: TRBJ2-3; clone size: NA; D gene: NA; V gene: TRBV5-1; CDR3 DNA: TGCGCCAGCAAGTTATCCCCCTGGGGCACAGATACGCAGTATTTT; CDR3 protein: CASKLSPWGTDTQYF
J gene: TRBJ2-7; clone size: NA; D gene: NA; V gene: TRBV7-6; CDR3 DNA: TGTGCCAGCAGCTTAGCGGGAGAGGATACCTACGAGCAGTACTTC; CDR3 protein: CASSLAGEDTYEQYF
J gene: TRBJ1-2; clone size: NA; D gene: NA; V gene: TRBV7-2; CDR3 DNA: TGTGCCAGCAGCTATGCAGGTGGGGGGCAAGCTTATGGCTACACCTTC; CDR3 protein: CASSYAGGGQAYGYTF
J gene: TRBJ2-2; clone size: NA; D gene: NA; V gene: TRBV2; CDR3 DNA: TGTGCCAGCAGTGAAGGTGGCGGGGAGCTGTTTTTT; CDR3 protein: CASSEGGGELFF
J gene: TRBJ1-1; clone size: NA; D gene: NA; V gene: TRBV6-5; CDR3 DNA: TGTGCCAGCAGTTACTCGGGCGGGGGGCCCTGGGGAAGAGCTTTCTTT; CDR3 protein: CASSYSGGGPWGRAFF
J gene: TRBJ2-7; clone size: few; D gene: NA; V gene: TRBV28; CDR3 DNA: TGTGCCAGCAGTTTAGGACAGACTGGGTTTATGGAGCAGTACTTC; CDR3 protein: CASSLGQTGFMEQYF
J gene: TRBJ2-7; clone size: NA; D gene: TRBD2; V gene: TRBV25-1; CDR3 DNA: TGTGCCAGCAGTGAAGGGACTAGCGGGGCTACCTACGAGCAGTACTTC; CDR3 protein: CASSEGTSGATYEQYF
J gene: TRBJ2-5; clone size: NA; D gene: NA; V gene: TRBV5-1; CDR3 DNA: TGCGCCAGCAGCTTGCGGGGATTGGAAGAGACCCAGTACTTC; CDR3 protein: CASSLRGLEETQYF
J gene: TRBJ2-7; clone size: NA; D gene: TRBD1; V gene: TRBV4-1; CDR3 DNA: TGCGCCAGCAGCGACATAACAGGGGTCTACGAGCAGTACTTC; CDR3 protein: CASSDITGVYEQYF
J gene: TRBJ1-4; clone size: once; D gene: NA; V gene: TRBV2; CDR3 DNA: TGTGCCAGCAGTGAGCAGGGGCGAGGAGAAAAACTGTTTTTT; CDR3 protein: CASSEQGRGEKLFF
J gene: TRBJ2-1; clone size: NA; D gene: TRBD1; V gene: TRBV20-1; CDR3 DNA: TGCAGTGCTTACCAGGACAGGGTCAATGAGCAGTTCTTC; CDR3 protein: CSAYQDRVNEQFF
J gene: TRBJ2-5; clone size: once; D gene: NA; V gene: TRBV3-1; CDR3 DNA: TGTGCCAGCAGCCTGACCCTATCCAATCAGCAGTACTTC; CDR3 protein: CASSLTLSNQQYF
J gene: TRBJ2-1; clone size: NA; D gene: NA; V gene: TRBV4-2; CDR3 DNA: TGTGCCAGCAGCCAAGAAGGGGCCGACCAATGTGAGCAGTTCTTC; CDR3 protein: CASSQEGADQCEQFF
J gene: TRBJ2-5; clone size: NA; D gene: NA; V gene: TRBV3-1; CDR3 DNA: TGTGCCAGCAGCCACCCCACTCAAGAGACCCAGTACTTC; CDR3 protein: CASSHPTQETQYF
J gene: TRBJ2-7; clone size: NA; D gene: TRBD2; V gene: TRBV20-1; CDR3 DNA: TGCAGTGCTAGCCCCGGGACTAGCGCCAGCTCCTACGAGCAGTACTTC; CDR3 protein: CSASPGTSASSYEQYF
J gene: TRBJ1-1; clone size: NA; D gene: NA; V gene: TRBV4-2; CDR3 DNA: TGTGCCAGCAGCCAAGATCTCCACCTGAGCACTGAAGCTTTCTTT; CDR3 protein: CASSQDLHLSTEAFF
J gene: TRBJ1-1; clone size: once; D gene: NA; V gene: TRBV4-1; CDR3 DNA: TGCGCCAGCAGCCAAGGGCAGGGGTTGCATGAAGCTTTCTTT; CDR3 protein: CASSQGQGLHEAFF
J gene: TRBJ1-2; clone size: NA; D gene: NA; V gene: TRBV29-1; CDR3 DNA: TGCAGCGTTGAAGGGAACTATGGCTACACCTTC; CDR3 protein: CSVEGNYGYTF
J gene: TRBJ2-7; clone size: many; D gene: TRBD1; V gene: TRBV6-5; CDR3 DNA: TGTGCCAGCAGTTTGGAGTCAGGACAGGATTCTTCCTACGAGCAGTACTTC; CDR3 protein: CASSLESGQDSSYEQYF
J gene: TRBJ2-7; clone size: NA; D gene: NA; V gene: TRBV11-2; CDR3 DNA: TGTGCCAGCACCCCAAGGGGCCCTTACGAGCAGTACTTC; CDR3 protein: CASTPRGPYEQYF
J gene: TRBJ2-7; clone size: NA; D gene: TRBD1; V gene: TRBV20-1; CDR3 DNA: TGCAGTGCTAGTAAGAATGACAGGGACTACGAGCAGTACTTC; CDR3 protein: CSASKNDRDYEQYF
J gene: TRBJ2-7; clone size: NA; D gene: TRBD1; V gene: TRBV27; CDR3 DNA: TGTGCCAGCAGTTACCCCCGGGGACAGAGTACCTACGAGCAGTACTTC; CDR3 protein: CASSYPRGQSTYEQYF
J gene: TRBJ2-7; clone size: NA; D gene: NA; V gene: TRBV9; CDR3 DNA: TGTGCCAGCAGCGTCGGGTCGGGACTGACTACCTACGAGCAGTACTTC; CDR3 protein: CASSVGSGLTTYEQYF
J gene: TRBJ2-1; clone size: NA; D gene: NA; V gene: TRBV7-9; CDR3 DNA: TGTGCCAGCAGCTTAGTGACTCAGGCCTACAATGAGCAGTTCTTC; CDR3 protein: CASSLVTQAYNEQFF
J gene: TRBJ2-5; clone size: NA; D gene: TRBD1; V gene: TRBV4-3; CDR3 DNA: TGCGCCAGCAGCCAAGAAGACAGGGCCTGGACCCAGTACTTC; CDR3 protein: CASSQEDRAWTQYF
J gene: TRBJ2-7; clone size: NA; D gene: TRBD2; V gene: TRBV29-1; CDR3 DNA: TGCAGCGTTGAAGATGCCGGGACTAGCGGGGCCTACGAGCAGTACTTC; CDR3 protein: CSVEDAGTSGAYEQYF